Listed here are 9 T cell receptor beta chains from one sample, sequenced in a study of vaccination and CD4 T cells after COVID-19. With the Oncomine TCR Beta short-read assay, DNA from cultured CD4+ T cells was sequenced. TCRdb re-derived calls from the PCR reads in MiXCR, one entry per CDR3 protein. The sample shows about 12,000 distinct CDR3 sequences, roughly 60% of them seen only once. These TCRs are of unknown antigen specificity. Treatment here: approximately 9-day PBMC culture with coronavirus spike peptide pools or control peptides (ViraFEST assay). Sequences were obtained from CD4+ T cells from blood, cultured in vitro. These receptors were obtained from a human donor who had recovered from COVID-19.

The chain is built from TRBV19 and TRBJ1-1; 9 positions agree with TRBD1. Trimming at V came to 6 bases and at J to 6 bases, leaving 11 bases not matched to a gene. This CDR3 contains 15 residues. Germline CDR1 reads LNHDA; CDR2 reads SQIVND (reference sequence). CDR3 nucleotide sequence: TGTGCCAGTAGCCGGACCAGACAGGGGGGCTCTGAAGCTTTCTTT. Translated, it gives CASSRTRQGGSEAFF.

CDR3 sequence: CASSAGLAGLSYNEQFF. The CDR3 DNA reads TGTGCCAGCAGTGCGGGACTAGCGGGACTCTCCTACAATGAGCAGTTCTTC. V gene TRBV27 combines with J gene TRBJ2-1; 13 bases fit TRBD2. The CDR3 extends over 17 amino acids. V lost 5 bases and J lost 0; bases outside the gene matches: 4. CDR1 is MNHEY and CDR2 is SMNVEV in the germline V gene (reference sequence).

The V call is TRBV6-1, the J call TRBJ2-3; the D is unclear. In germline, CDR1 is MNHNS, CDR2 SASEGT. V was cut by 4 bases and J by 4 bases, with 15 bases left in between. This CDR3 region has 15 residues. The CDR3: CASSGAERTADTQYF. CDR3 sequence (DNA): TGTGCCAGCAGTGGTGCGGAAAGGACGGCAGATACGCAGTATTTT.

The chain's CDR3 is CASTLGLAGSYEQYF. The CDR3 region has the DNA TGTGCCAGCACCCTAGGTCTAGCGGGGTCCTACGAGCAGTACTTC. The rearrangement links TRBV7-2 to TRBJ2-7; 9 bases line up with TRBD2. CDR1 and CDR2 from the germline V gene are SGHTA and FQGNSA. The CDR3 consists of 15 residues. The V and J ends lost 7 bases and 1 base, in that order; junction bases with no gene match: 8.

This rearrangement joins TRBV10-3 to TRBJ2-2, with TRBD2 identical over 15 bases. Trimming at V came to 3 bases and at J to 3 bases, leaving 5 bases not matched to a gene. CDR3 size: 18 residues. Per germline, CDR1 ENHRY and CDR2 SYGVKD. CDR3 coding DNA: TGTGCCATCAGTGAAGGACTAGCGGGAGGGGGGGACACCGGGGAGCTGTTTTTT. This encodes CAISEGLAGGGDTGELFF.

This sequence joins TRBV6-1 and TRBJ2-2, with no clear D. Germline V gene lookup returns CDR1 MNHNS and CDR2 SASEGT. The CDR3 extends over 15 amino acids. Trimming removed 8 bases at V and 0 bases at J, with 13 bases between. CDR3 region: CASRSSRANTGELFF. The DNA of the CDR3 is TGTGCCAGCCGATCAAGCCGGGCGAACACCGGGGAGCTGTTTTTT.

The CDR3 loop is CASSYSALWDTEAFF. For the CDR3, the DNA is TGTGCCAGCAGTTACTCAGCTCTTTGGGACACTGAAGCTTTCTTT. The chain couples TRBV6-5 to TRBJ1-1; no clear D gene. Germline V gene data show CDR1 as MNHEY and CDR2 as SVGAGI. V was trimmed by 0 bases and J by 3 bases, leaving 11 bases between them. The CDR3 totals 15 residues.

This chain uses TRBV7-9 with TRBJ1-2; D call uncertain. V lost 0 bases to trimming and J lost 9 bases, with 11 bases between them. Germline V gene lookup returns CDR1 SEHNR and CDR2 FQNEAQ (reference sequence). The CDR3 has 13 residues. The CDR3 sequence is CASSLAGRARYTF. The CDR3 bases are TGTGCCAGCAGCTTAGCGGGAAGGGCTCGCTACACCTTC.

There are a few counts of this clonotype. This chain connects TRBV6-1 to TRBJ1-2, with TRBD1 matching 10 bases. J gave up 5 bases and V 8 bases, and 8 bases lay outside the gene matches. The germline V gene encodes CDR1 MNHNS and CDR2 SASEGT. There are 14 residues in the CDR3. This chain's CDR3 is CASRVDRGLYGYTF. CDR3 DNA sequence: TGTGCCAGCCGGGTTGACAGGGGGCTTTATGGCTACACCTTC.